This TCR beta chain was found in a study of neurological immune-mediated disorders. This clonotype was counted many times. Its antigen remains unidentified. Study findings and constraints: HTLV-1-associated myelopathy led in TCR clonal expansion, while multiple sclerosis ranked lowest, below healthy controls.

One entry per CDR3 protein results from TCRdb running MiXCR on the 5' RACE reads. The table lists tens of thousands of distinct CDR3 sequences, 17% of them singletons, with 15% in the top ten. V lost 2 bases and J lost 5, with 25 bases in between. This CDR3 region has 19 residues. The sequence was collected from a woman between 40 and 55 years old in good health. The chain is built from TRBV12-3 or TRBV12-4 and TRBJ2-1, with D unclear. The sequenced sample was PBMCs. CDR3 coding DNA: TGTGCCAGCAGTTTACTTGTGGGTAAAATTACTGAACGACACAATGAGCAGTTCTTC. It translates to CASSLLVGKITERHNEQFF.